Presented here are 27 T cell receptor beta chains from one specimen sequenced in a study of T cells in women clearing cervical HPV infection. Assay: immunoSEQ multiplex PCR; the TCRdb copy retains only in-frame clones and omits some. This sample contains about 34,000 clones. The sequencing sample was made of blood buffy coat. The receptors come from a woman between 18 and 75 years old with a cervical HPV16 infection that either progressed to CIN3+ or cleared (not recorded which).

To note about this clone: Read data end 3 residues before the CDR3 end; the end is taken from the germline J gene. The chain uses TRBV30 and TRBJ2-2, with D tentatively TRBD1 (5 bases). The CDR3 has 12 amino acids. Germline-derived CDR1 and CDR2 are GTSNPN and SVGIG (reference sequence). CDR3 residues: CAWSVLDRGLFF. CDR3 DNA, as far as it was read: TGTGCCTGGAGTGTTCTGGATAGGGGG.

A note on this clone: The read terminates 3 residues ahead of where the CDR3 ends, so the germline J gene completes it. V usage is TRBV18 and J usage is TRBJ1-2; D is possibly TRBD1 (5 bases). The ends were cut back, 7 bases at V and 5 bases at J, with 17 bases in the middle. The CDR3 runs 14 residues. CDR1 and CDR2 from the germline V gene are KGHSH and LQKENI. The part of the CDR3 DNA that was read is TGTGCCAGCTTTGGGGAGGGGCCTGGATATGGC. Protein: CASFGEGPGYG. The whole CDR3 is CASFGEGPGYGYTF.

As concerns this clone: The CDR3 end lies 3 residues beyond the end of the read and is filled in from the germline J gene. The chain carries TRBV2 and TRBJ1-2; D gene ambiguous. The CDR3 spans 12 residues. V lost 1 base and J 5 bases, leaving 5 bases between the germline ends. The germline CDR1 and CDR2 sequences are SNHLY and FYNNEI. Partial CDR3 DNA: TGTGCCAGCAGTGAAGGGCGGTATGGC. This translates into CASSEGRYG. The CDR3 in full is CASSEGRYGYTF.

A note on this clone: The sequence runs out 3 residues before the end of the CDR3; the remainder is reconstructed from the germline J gene. The chain employs TRBV7-2 and TRBJ2-3, with D possibly matching TRBD1 (8 bases). Germline V lookup: CDR1 SGHTA, CDR2 FQGNSA. The CDR3 sequence is 15 residues long. Trimming removed 4 bases from V and 3 bases from J, with 14 bases in between. The CDR3 sequence is CASSSVQGGTDTQYF. The sequenced part of the CDR3 DNA is TGTGCCAGCAGCTCCGTACAGGGGGGGACAGATACG.

With respect to this clone: The read ends 3 residues before the CDR3 terminus; that terminus is restored from the germline J gene. The chain employs TRBV7-3 and TRBJ1-2, with 8 bases matching TRBD1. This CDR3 has 17 residues. With 9 bases clipped from V and 0 bases from J, the junction kept 15 bases outside the gene matches. Germline V gene data show CDR1 as SGHTA and CDR2 as FQGTGA. Partial CDR3 DNA: TGTGCCAGAGGGTGCATCGGGACAGGCCTCTCTAACTATGGC. It specifies CARGCIGTGLSNYG. The entire CDR3 sequence reads CARGCIGTGLSNYGYTF.

Details on this clone: The read is 3 residues too short to cover the CDR3 end, so that end is filled in from the germline J gene. The chain links TRBV6-2 or TRBV6-3 to TRBJ2-7, with 7 nucleotides matching TRBD1. The germline CDR1 and CDR2 sequences are MNHEY and SVGEGT. V lost 7 bases and J lost 6; bases outside the gene matches: 15. The CDR3 is 15 amino acids. The CDR3 is CASKKGAGESSEQYF. CDR3 DNA (partial): TGTGCCAGCAAAAAGGGGGCAGGGGAAAGCAGCGAG.

The sequenced CDR3 bases are TGCGCCAGCAGCTTAAAGCTAGCTACCGACGAG. Protein product: CASSLKLATDE. The whole CDR3 sequence reads CASSLKLATDEQYF. V is TRBV5-1 and J is TRBJ2-7; maybe TRBD2 (5 bases). The sequence runs out 3 residues before the end of the CDR3; the remainder is reconstructed from the germline J gene. The V gene lost 2 bases and the J gene lost 5 bases, with 14 bases spanning the gap. This CDR3 is 14 amino acids long. Per germline, CDR1 SGHRS and CDR2 YFSETQ.

Worth noting for this clone: The read ends 3 residues early relative to the CDR3; the germline J gene fills the gap. V is TRBV2 and J is TRBJ2-5; TRBD1 matches 8 bases. The CDR3 totals 15 residues. Germline assignment: CDR1 SNHLY and CDR2 FYNNEI. Trimming took 5 bases from V and 2 from J; bases not matched to a gene: 7. Incomplete CDR3 DNA: TGTGCCAGCAGTTCAACCAGGGGGCGGCAAGAGACC. Encoded protein: CASSSTRGRQET. In full, the CDR3 reads CASSSTRGRQETQYF.

The sequenced part of the CDR3 DNA is TGTGCCAGCAGTGGGACAGGGGTCGAC. Protein product: CASSGTGVD. The CDR3 reads in full as CASSGTGVDYTF. This sequence joins TRBV2 and TRBJ1-2; TRBD1 matches at 9 bases. The CDR3 is cut off 3 residues early in the read; its end comes from the germline J gene. The CDR3 runs 12 residues. From germline, CDR1 is SNHLY and CDR2 FYNNEI. The entire variable domain, with the rest obtained from reference TRBV2 and TRBJ1-2, is as follows: EPEVTQTPSHQVTQMGQEVILRCVPISNHLYFYWYRQILGQKVEFLVSFYNNEISEKSEIFDDQFSVERPDGSNFTLKIRSTKLEDSAMYFCASSGTGVDYTFGSGTRLTVV.

CDR3 sequence reads: CSAAPTGLNEKLFF. The sequenced CDR3 bases are TGCAGTGCGGCCCCGACAGGACTCAATGAAAAA. The V gene is TRBV20-1, the J gene TRBJ1-4, with a weak D call TRBD1 (6 bases). From the germline J gene comes the end of the CDR3, since the read stops 3 residues before it. The CDR3 contains 14 residues. V was trimmed by 6 bases and J by 5 bases, leaving 16 bases between them. CDR1 is DFQATT and CDR2 is SNEGSKA in the germline V gene (reference sequence).

A note on this clone: The read terminates 3 residues before the CDR3 end, so the remaining end is supplied by the germline J gene. This sequence joins TRBV7-3 and TRBJ2-1, with 7 positions matching TRBD2. This CDR3 has 15 amino acids. V was clipped by 4 bases and J by 5 bases; unmatched bases: 8. Germline-derived CDR1 and CDR2 are SGHTA and FQGTGA. The sequenced CDR3 bases are TGTGCCAGCAGCTCTGCCGGGACTACAAACAATGAG. This sequence encodes CASSSAGTTNNE. The full CDR3 is CASSSAGTTNNEQFF.

For this clone: The read comes to an end 3 residues before the CDR3 does, leaving the germline J gene to fill in the end. The chain joins TRBV7-6 to TRBJ2-7; 7 nucleotides match TRBD1. This CDR3 has 13 amino acids. With 4 bases clipped from V and 4 bases from J, the junction kept 4 bases outside the gene matches. Germline assignment: CDR1 SGHVS and CDR2 FNYEAQ. CDR3 bases read: TGTGCCAGCAGCTCCTGGACAGGTTACGAG. This sequence encodes CASSSWTGYE. In full, the CDR3 is CASSSWTGYEQYF.

As concerns this clone: With the read ending 3 residues before the CDR3 end, the germline J gene is used to fill in that end. The V and J genes are TRBV18 and TRBJ2-1; TRBD2 matches at 15 bases. Germline V gene sequence: CDR1 KGHSH, CDR2 LQKENI. The ends lost 6 bases at V and 2 bases at J; junction bases unmatched: 11. The CDR3 spans 19 residues. CDR3 sequence: CASSPRTSGGDTTYNEQFF. The sequenced CDR3 bases are TGTGCCAGCTCTCCGAGGACTAGCGGGGGGGACACCACCTACAATGAG.

As for this clone: Relative to the germline gene, one junction end is altered; a read error may explain this. This same CDR3 is encoded by further DNA sequences in the sample. The part of the CDR3 DNA that was read is TGTGCCAGTAGGCTCGACACAGGGCCTGGAAACACT. It yields the protein CASRLDTGPGNT. From start to end, the CDR3 is CASRLDTGPGNTIYF. This sequence joins TRBV19 and TRBJ1-3; the D gene is possibly TRBD1 (6 bases). Read sequence stops 3 residues before the CDR3 end, and the germline J gene provides the missing end. The germline CDR1 and CDR2 sequences are LNHDA and SQIVND (reference sequence). CDR3 length: 15 residues.

As regards this clone: With the read ending 3 residues before the CDR3 end, the germline J gene is used to fill in that end. The gene calls are TRBV7-6 and TRBJ1-2, with a possible D match to TRBD1 (5 bases). The CDR3 runs to 14 residues. Germline CDR1 SGHVS, CDR2 FNYEAQ. CDR3 DNA, as far as it was read: TGTGCCAGCAGCGCGGGGCCGAGCTCCTACGAC. It codes for CASSAGPSSYD. From start to end, the CDR3 is CASSAGPSSYDYTF.

As to this clone: The read terminates 3 residues ahead of where the CDR3 ends, so the germline J gene completes it. The chain employs TRBV10-1 and TRBJ2-3; TRBD2 matches at 11 bases. CDR1 and CDR2 from the germline V gene are WNHNN and SYGVQD (reference sequence). The length of the CDR3 is 16 residues. Partial CDR3 DNA: TGCGCCAGCAGTGCCCCCCTAGCGGGGGGCCGCGGGACG. Translating it yields CASSAPLAGGRGT. The CDR3 as a whole reads CASSAPLAGGRGTQYF.

In regard to this clone: The read terminates 3 residues before the CDR3 end, so the remaining end is supplied by the germline J gene. This chain uses TRBV6-2 or TRBV6-3 with TRBJ2-2; the D gene is possibly TRBD1 (7 bases). CDR1 is MNHEY and CDR2 is SVGEGT in the germline V gene. The CDR3 loop spans 17 amino acids. The V end lost 7 bases, the J end lost 4 bases, and 22 bases lay between the germline ends. CDR3 bases read: TGTGCCAGCATCCCCGGAGCAGGGGGGTCGGGCACCGGGGAG. Amino acids: CASIPGAGGSGTGE. The CDR3 reads in full as CASIPGAGGSGTGELFF.

Notes on this clone: Sequencing ends 3 residues short of the CDR3 end; the germline J gene provides the rest. The rearrangement uses TRBV6-1 and TRBJ2-2; TRBD1 is a possible D gene (5 bases). Germline V gives CDR1 MNHNS, CDR2 SASEGT. The CDR3 runs to 15 residues. The CDR3 bases that were read are TGTGCCAGCAGTGAATTCAGACAGTCAAATGAAAAG. It specifies CASSEFRQSNEK. The entire CDR3 sequence reads CASSEFRQSNEKLFF.

Notes on this clone: The read halts 3 residues ahead of the CDR3 end, with the missing end drawn from the germline J gene. The chain couples TRBV30 to TRBJ2-3; a weak D match, TRBD1 (5 bases). V lost 2 bases and J 5 bases, leaving 11 bases between the germline ends. The germline CDR1 and CDR2 sequences are GTSNPN and SVGIG (reference sequence). This CDR3 is 13 amino acids long. The CDR3 loop reads CAWSSRRGDTQYF. The CDR3 DNA, read in part, is TGTGCCTGGAGTAGCCGAAGGGGAGATACG.

Remarks on this clone: The read falls 3 residues short of the CDR3 end, and the missing part is taken from the germline J gene. V usage is TRBV2 and J usage is TRBJ1-1; perhaps TRBD1 as D (5 bases). The CDR3 is 14 residues long. Trimming stripped 5 bases from V and 1 base from J, with 11 bases between. Germline CDR1 SNHLY, CDR2 FYNNEI. CDR3 bases read: TGTGCCAGCAGTCCCGGCCAGGGGAACACTGAA. Translating gives CASSPGQGNTE. The CDR3 in full is CASSPGQGNTEAFF.

CDR3 DNA (partial): TGCAGTGCTAGAGATATAGCGGGGGGCGCCTACGAG. This gives the protein CSARDIAGGAYE. The whole CDR3 reads CSARDIAGGAYEQYF. J is TRBJ2-7 and V is TRBV20-1, with TRBD2 matching 10 bases. The read stops 3 residues short of the end of the CDR3; the missing end is completed from the germline J gene. This CDR3 is built from 15 residues. The germline CDR1 and CDR2 sequences are DFQATT and SNEGSKA (reference sequence). V gave up 0 bases and J gave up 2 bases; unmatched junction bases: 4.

Turning to this clone: The read gets to within 3 residues of the CDR3 end, and the germline J gene fills in the rest. V is TRBV19 and J is TRBJ2-2, with D unclear. V was shortened by 5 bases and J by 1 base, with 8 bases between the two germline ends. The CDR3 is 14 residues long. The germline gives CDR1 LNHDA, CDR2 SQIVND (reference sequence). CDR3 residues: CASSGRRNTGELFF. The sequenced part of the CDR3 DNA is TGTGCCAGTAGTGGCCGCAGGAACACCGGGGAG. Based on the CDR3 plus reference TRBV19 and TRBJ2-2, the full variable domain is DGGITQSPKYLFRKEGQNVTLSCEQNLNHDAMYWYRQDPGQGLRLIYYSQIVNDFQKGDIAEGYSVSREKKESFPLTVTSAQKNPTAFYLCASSGRRNTGELFFGEGSRLTVL.

A word on this clone: From the germline J gene comes the end of the CDR3, since the read stops 3 residues before it. The chain carries TRBV18 and TRBJ2-2; D is possibly TRBD2 (6 bases). The CDR3 runs to 16 residues. Trimming removed 0 bases from V and 4 bases from J, with 12 bases in between. The V gene's germline CDR1 is KGHSH and CDR2 LQKENI. CDR3 sequence reads: CASSPPGLRITGELFF. Partial CDR3 DNA: TGTGCCAGCTCACCACCGGGACTCAGGATCACCGGGGAG.

To note about this clone: Read data end 3 residues before the CDR3 end; the end is taken from the germline J gene. The gene calls are TRBV20-1 and TRBJ2-1; 12 nucleotides line up with TRBD2. The CDR3 consists of 16 residues. V was pared by 0 bases and J by 4 bases, with 4 bases of the junction left unmatched. Germline V gene lookup returns CDR1 DFQATT and CDR2 SNEGSKA (reference sequence). The CDR3 loop is CSARDPLAGGYNEQFF. Incomplete CDR3 DNA: TGCAGTGCTAGAGATCCCCTAGCGGGGGGGTACAATGAG.

Points on this clone: The read terminates 3 residues ahead of where the CDR3 ends, so the germline J gene completes it. The chain employs TRBV7-6 and TRBJ1-5; weak D call: TRBD1 (5 bases). Germline CDR1 is SGHVS and CDR2 is FNYEAQ. V was pared by 2 bases and J by 1 base, with 12 bases between. CDR3 length: 16 amino acids. This CDR3 reads CASSLLDTSSNQPQHF. The CDR3 bases that were read are TGTGCCAGCAGCTTACTGGACACGTCGAGCAATCAGCCC.

In regard to this clone: The CDR3 end lies 3 residues beyond the end of the read and is filled in from the germline J gene. The chain uses TRBV11-1 and TRBJ1-6; TRBD1 aligns across 12 bases. The CDR3 contains 15 residues. Per germline, CDR1 SGHAT and CDR2 FQDESV (reference sequence). The chain's CDR3 is CASSPGTGGAAPLHF. The CDR3 DNA, read in part, is TGTGCCAGCAGCCCCGGGACAGGGGGCGCGGCGCCC. Complete variable domain (other parts from reference TRBV11-1 and TRBJ1-6): EAEVAQSPRYKITEKSQAVAFWCDPISGHATLYWYRQILGQGPELLVQFQDESVVDDSQLPKDRFSAERLKGVDSTLKIQPAELGDSAMYLCASSPGTGGAAPLHFGNGTRLTVT.

CDR3 loop: CAISRAGVNEHEQFF. The sequenced CDR3 bases are TGTGCCATCAGTCGAGCGGGAGTTAACGAACATGAG. The V gene is TRBV10-3, the J gene TRBJ2-1, with TRBD2 matching over 8 bases. The read stops 3 residues short of the end of the CDR3; the missing end is completed from the germline J gene. Germline values: CDR1 ENHRY, CDR2 SYGVKD. V was clipped by 5 bases and J by 8 bases; unmatched bases: 11. The CDR3 has 15 residues.